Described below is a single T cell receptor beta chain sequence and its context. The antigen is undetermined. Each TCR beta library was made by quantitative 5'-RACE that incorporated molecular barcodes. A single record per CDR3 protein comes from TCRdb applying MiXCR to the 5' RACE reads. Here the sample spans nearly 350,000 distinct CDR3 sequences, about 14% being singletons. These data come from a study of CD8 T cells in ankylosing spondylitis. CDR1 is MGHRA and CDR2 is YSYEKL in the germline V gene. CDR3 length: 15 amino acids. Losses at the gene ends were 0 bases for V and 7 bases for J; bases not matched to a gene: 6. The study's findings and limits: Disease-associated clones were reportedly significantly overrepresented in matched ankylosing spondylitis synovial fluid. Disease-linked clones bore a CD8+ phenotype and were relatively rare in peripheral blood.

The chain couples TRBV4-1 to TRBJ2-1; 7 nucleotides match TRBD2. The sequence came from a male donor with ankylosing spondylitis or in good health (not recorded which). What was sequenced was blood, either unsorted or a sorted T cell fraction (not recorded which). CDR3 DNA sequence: TGCGCCAGCAGCCAAGAGGGGGGGAGGAATAATGAGCAGTTCTTC. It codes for CASSQEGGRNNEQFF.